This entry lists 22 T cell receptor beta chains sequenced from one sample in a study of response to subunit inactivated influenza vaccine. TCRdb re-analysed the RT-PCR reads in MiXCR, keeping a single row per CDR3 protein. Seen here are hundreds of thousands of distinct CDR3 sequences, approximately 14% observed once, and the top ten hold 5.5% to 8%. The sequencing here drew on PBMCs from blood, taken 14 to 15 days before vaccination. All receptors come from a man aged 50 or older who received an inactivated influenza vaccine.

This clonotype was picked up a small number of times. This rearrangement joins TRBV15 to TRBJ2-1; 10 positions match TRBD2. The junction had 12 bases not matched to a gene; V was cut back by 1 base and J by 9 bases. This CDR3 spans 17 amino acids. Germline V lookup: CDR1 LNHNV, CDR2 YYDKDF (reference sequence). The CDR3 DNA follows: TGTGCCACCAGCAGAGGGGGTGCCGTAGCGGGAGGAGGTGAGCAGTTCTTC. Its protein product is CATSRGGAVAGGGEQFF.

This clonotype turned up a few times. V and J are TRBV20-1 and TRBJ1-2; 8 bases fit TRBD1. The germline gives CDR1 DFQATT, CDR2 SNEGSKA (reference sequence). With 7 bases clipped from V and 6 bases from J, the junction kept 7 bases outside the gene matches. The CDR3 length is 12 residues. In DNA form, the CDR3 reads TGCAGTGGAAGGACAGGGTACGATGGCTACACCTTC. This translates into CSGRTGYDGYTF.

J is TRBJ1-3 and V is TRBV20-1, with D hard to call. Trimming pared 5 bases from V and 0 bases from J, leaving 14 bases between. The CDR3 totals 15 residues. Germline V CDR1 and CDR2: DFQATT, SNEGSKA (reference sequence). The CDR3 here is CSARNRRYSGNTIYF. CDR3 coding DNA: TGCAGTGCTCGGAACAGACGGTACTCTGGAAACACCATATATTTT.

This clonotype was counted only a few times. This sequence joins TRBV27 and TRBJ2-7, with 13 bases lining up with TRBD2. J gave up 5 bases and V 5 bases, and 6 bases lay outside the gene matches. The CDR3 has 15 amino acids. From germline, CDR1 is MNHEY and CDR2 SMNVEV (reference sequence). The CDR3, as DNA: TGTGCCAGCAGTCCACTAGCGGGAGGGTTCGACGAGCAGTACTTC. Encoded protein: CASSPLAGGFDEQYF.

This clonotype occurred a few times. The CDR3 bases are TGCAGTGCCCCGACAATTACCAAAAACATTCAGTACTTC. It translates to CSAPTITKNIQYF. This sequence joins TRBV20-1 and TRBJ2-4; D remains ambiguous. Germline V gene sequence: CDR1 DFQATT, CDR2 SNEGSKA (reference sequence). Trimming shortened V by 6 bases and J by 2 bases, and 11 bases separated the two germline ends. This CDR3 spans 13 amino acids.

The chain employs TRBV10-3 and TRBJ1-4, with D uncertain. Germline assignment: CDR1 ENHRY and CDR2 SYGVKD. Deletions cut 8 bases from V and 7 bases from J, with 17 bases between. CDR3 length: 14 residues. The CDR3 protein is CAISGKGSGEKLFF. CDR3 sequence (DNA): TGTGCCATCTCTGGGAAGGGAAGCGGTGAAAAACTGTTTTTT.

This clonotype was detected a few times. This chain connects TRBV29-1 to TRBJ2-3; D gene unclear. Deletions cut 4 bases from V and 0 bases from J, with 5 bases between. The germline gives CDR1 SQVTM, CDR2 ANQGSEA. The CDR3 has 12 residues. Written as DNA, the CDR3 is TGCAGCGTTGCGGAGAGCACAGATACGCAGTATTTT. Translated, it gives CSVAESTDTQYF.

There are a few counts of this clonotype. This chain's CDR3 is CASSPQGGYNYGYTF. CDR3 coding DNA: TGTGCCAGCAGCCCGCAGGGGGGCTATAACTATGGCTACACCTTC. V gene TRBV11-2 combines with J gene TRBJ1-2; the match to TRBD1 covers 7 bases. The V segment lost 5 bases and the J segment 1 base; nucleotides outside the gene matches: 7. The germline gives CDR1 SGHAT, CDR2 FQNNGV. The CDR3 contains 15 residues.

Here the CDR3 DNA reads TGTGCCAGCAGTTTATGGACTAGCGGGGGGGCAAATGAGCAGTTCTTC. Translation: CASSLWTSGGANEQFF. The chain links TRBV27 to TRBJ2-1; 15 bases align to TRBD2. The CDR3 totals 16 residues. Germline trimming cut 1 base from V and 7 bases from J; bases unmatched to any gene: 2. Germline values: CDR1 MNHEY, CDR2 SMNVEV (reference sequence).

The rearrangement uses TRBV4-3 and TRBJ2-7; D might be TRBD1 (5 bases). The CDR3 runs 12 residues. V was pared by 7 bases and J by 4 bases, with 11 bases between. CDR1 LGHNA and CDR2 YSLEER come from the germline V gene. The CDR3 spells CASKQGEYEQYF. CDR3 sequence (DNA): TGCGCCAGCAAGCAGGGCGAGTACGAGCAGTACTTC.

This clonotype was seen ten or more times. CDR3 loop: CASSQVFTGIDTQYF. The CDR3 region has the DNA TGCGCCAGCAGCCAAGTCTTTACAGGGATAGATACGCAGTATTTT. The J gene is TRBJ2-3, the V gene TRBV4-3, with D maybe TRBD1 (6 bases). V lost 1 base and J 5 bases, leaving 13 bases between the germline ends. CDR3 length equals 15 residues. CDR1 and CDR2 from the germline V gene are LGHNA and YSLEER.

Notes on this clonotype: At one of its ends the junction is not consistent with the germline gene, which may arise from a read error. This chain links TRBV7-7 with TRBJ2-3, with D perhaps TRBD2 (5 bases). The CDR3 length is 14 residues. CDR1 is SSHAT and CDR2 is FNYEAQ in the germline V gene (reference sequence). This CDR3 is CASSLDFSADTQYF. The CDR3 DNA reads TGTGCTAGCAGCTTGGACTTCTCCGCAGATACGCAGTATTTT.

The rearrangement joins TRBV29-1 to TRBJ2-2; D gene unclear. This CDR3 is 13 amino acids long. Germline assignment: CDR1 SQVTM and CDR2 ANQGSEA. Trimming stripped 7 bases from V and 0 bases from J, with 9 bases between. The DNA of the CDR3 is TGCAGCGCCCGGCGTGCGAACACCGGGGAGCTGTTTTTT. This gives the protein CSARRANTGELFF.

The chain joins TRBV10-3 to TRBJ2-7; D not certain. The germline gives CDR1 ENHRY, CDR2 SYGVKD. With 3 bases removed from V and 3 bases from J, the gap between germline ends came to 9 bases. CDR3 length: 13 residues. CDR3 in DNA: TGTGCCATCAGTGACGTACAAAGCTACGAGCAGTACTTC. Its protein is CAISDVQSYEQYF.

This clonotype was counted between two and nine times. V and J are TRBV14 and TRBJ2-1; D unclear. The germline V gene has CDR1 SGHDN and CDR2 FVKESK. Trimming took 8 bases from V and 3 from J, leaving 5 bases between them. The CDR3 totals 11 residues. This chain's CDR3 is CASAFYNEQFF. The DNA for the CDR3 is TGTGCCAGCGCCTTCTACAATGAGCAGTTCTTC.

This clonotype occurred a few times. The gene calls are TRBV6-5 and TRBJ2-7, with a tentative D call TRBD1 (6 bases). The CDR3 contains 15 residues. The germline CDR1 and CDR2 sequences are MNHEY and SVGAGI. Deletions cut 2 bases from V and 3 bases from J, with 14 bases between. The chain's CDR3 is CASSYEGQGFYEQYF. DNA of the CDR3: TGTGCCAGCAGTTACGAAGGTCAGGGGTTCTACGAGCAGTACTTC.

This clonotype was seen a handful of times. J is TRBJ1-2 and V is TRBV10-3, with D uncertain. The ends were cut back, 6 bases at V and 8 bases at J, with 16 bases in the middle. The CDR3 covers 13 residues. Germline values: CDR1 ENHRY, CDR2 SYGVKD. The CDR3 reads CAIREDLARGYTF. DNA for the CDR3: TGTGCCATCAGGGAGGACCTAGCTCGCGGCTACACCTTC.

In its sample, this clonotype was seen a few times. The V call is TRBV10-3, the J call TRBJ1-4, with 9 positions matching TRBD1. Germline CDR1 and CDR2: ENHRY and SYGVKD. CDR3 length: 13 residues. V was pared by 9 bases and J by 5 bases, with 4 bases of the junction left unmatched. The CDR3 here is CAIRTGANEKLFF. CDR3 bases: TGTGCCATTAGGACAGGGGCAAATGAAAAACTGTTTTTT.

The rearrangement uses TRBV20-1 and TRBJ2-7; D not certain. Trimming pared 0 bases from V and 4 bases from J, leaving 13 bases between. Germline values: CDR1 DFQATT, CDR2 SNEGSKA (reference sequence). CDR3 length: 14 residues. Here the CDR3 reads CSARDRIGWYEQYF. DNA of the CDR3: TGCAGTGCTAGAGATCGAATAGGGTGGTACGAGCAGTACTTC.

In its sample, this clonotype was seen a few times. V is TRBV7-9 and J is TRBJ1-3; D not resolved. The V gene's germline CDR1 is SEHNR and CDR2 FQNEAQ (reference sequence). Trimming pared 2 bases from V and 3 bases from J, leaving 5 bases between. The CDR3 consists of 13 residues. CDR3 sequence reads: CASSLNLGNTIYF. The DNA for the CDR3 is TGTGCCAGCAGCTTAAATCTTGGAAACACCATATATTTT.

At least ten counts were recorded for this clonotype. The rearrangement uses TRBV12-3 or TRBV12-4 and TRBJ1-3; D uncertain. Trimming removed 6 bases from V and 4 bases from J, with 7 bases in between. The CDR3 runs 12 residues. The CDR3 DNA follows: TGTGCCAGCAGATCCAGCGGAAACACCATATATTTT. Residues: CASRSSGNTIYF.

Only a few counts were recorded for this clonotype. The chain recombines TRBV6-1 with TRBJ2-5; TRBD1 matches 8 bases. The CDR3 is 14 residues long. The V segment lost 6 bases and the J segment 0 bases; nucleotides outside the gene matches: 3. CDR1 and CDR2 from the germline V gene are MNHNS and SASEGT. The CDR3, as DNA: TGTGCCAGCAGCAGGGGGCCGGACCAAGAGACCCAGTACTTC. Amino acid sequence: CASSRGPDQETQYF.